The T cell receptor beta chain described here comes from a study of T cells in Graves' hyperthyroidism and ophthalmopathy. Study details: Sampling of peripheral blood happened at initial diagnosis, prior to any treatment. Study observations and caveats: In simple terms, a model built on 13 V-J features told ophthalmopathy apart from stable hyperthyroidism. Expanded thyroid clonotypes (above 0.001) were mostly also found in blood.

Extraction of PBMCs used 8.5 to 10 ml of fresh peripheral blood. There were TCR beta CDR3 regions amplified from RNA transcripts. The HTBI primer set served for first-round RT-PCR of the TCR CDR3. TCRdb re-analysed the multiplex PCR reads in MiXCR, keeping a single row per CDR3 protein. The data contain hundreds of thousands of distinct CDR3 sequences, approximately 40% of them seen just once; the ten biggest clones take up approximately 8.7%. Trimming stripped 4 bases from V and 4 bases from J, with 13 bases between. CDR1 and CDR2 (germline): MGHRA, YSYEKL. The CDR3 loop spans 14 amino acids. This clonotype appeared a few times. Its antigen is as yet unknown.

The sequence came from a man aged 18 to 35 with Graves' hyperthyroidism. The chain employs TRBV4-1 and TRBJ1-2; tentatively, D is TRBD1 (6 bases). The sequencing input was blood. For the CDR3, the DNA is TGCGCCAGCAGCCCCTTGGACAGTGGCTATGGCTACACCTTC. Protein sequence: CASSPLDSGYGYTF.